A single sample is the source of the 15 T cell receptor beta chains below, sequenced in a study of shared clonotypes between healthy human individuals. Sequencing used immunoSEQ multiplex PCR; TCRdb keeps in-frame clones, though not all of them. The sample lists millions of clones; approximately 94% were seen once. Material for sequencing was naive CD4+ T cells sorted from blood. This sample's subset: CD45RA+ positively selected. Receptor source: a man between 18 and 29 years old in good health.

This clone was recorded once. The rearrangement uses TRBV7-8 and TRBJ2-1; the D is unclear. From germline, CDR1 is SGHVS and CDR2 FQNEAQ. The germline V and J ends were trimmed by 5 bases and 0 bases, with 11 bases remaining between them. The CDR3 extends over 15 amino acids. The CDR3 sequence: CASSPRISSYNEQFF. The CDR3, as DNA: TGTGCCAGCAGCCCTCGGATTAGCTCCTACAATGAGCAGTTCTTC.

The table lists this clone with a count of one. This CDR3 reads CASTNEGIQETQYF. DNA of the CDR3: TGTGCCAGCACAAATGAGGGGATTCAAGAGACCCAGTACTTC. J is TRBJ2-5 and V is TRBV2; TRBD1 or TRBD2 may be the D gene (5 bases each). V was clipped by 7 bases and J by 2 bases, with 14 bases between them. This CDR3 has 14 amino acids. Germline V gene data show CDR1 as SNHLY and CDR2 as FYNNEI.

Here the CDR3 DNA reads TGCGCCAGCAGCCCTGTTACCACCCAAGAGACCCAGTACTTC. Its translation is CASSPVTTQETQYF. The rearrangement uses TRBV5-1 and TRBJ2-5; the D is unclear. CDR3 length: 14 amino acids. Germline CDR1 is SGHRS and CDR2 is YFSETQ. V was shortened by 4 bases and J by 1 base, with 11 bases between the two germline ends.

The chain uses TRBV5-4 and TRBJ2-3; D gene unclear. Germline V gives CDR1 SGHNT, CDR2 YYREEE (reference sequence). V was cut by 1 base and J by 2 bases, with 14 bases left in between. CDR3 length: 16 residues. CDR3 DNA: TGTGCCAGCAGCTTGTCCTTTCCGGGTTTCACAGATACGCAGTATTTT. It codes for CASSLSFPGFTDTQYF. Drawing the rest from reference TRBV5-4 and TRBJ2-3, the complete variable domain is ETGVTQSPTHLIKTRGQQVTLRCSSQSGHNTVSWYQQALGQGPQFIFQYYREEENGRGNFPPRFSGLQFPNYSSELNVNALELDDSALYLCASSLSFPGFTDTQYFGPGTRLTVL.

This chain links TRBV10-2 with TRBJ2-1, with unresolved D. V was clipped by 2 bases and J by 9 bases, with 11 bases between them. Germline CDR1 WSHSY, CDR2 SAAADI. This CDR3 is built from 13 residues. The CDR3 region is CASSEQRSSEQFF. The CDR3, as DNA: TGCGCCAGCAGTGAGCAGCGATCTTCTGAGCAGTTCTTC.

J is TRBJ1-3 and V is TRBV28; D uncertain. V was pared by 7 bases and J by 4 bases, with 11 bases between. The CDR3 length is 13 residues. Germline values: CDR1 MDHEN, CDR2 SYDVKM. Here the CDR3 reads CASTQDWGNTIYF. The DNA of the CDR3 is TGTGCCAGCACCCAGGACTGGGGAAACACCATATATTTT. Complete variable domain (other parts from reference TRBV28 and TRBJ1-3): DVKVTQSSRYLVKRTGEKVFLECVQDMDHENMFWYRQDPGLGLRLIYFSYDVKMKEKGDIPEGYSVSREKKERFSLILESASTNQTSMYLCASTQDWGNTIYFGEGSWLTVV.

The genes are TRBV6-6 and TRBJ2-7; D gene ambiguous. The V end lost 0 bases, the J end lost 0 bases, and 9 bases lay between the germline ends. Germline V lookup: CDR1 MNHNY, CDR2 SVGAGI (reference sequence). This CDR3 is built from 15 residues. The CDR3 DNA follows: TGTGCCAGCAGTTACTCATACGGCTACTCCTACGAGCAGTACTTC. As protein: CASSYSYGYSYEQYF.

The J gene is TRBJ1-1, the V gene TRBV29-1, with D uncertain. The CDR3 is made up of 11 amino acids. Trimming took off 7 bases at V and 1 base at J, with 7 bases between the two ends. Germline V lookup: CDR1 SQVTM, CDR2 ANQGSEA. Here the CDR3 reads CSGRGNTEAFF. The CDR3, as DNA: TGCAGCGGACGGGGGAACACTGAAGCTTTCTTT.

CDR3 in amino acids: CASSLGQGENEQFF. CDR3 in DNA: TGTGCCAGCAGCTTAGGACAGGGTGAAAATGAGCAGTTCTTC. This chain links TRBV7-3 with TRBJ2-1, with TRBD1 matching over 8 bases. This CDR3 spans 14 amino acids. Germline CDR1 SGHTA, CDR2 FQGTGA. The ends lost 2 bases at V and 7 bases at J; junction bases unmatched: 4.

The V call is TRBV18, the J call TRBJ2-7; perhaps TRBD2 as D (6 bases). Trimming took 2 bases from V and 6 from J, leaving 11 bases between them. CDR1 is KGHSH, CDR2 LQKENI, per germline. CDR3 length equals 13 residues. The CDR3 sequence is CASSPIGGTEQYF. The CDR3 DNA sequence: TGTGCCAGCTCACCAATAGGAGGGACCGAGCAGTACTTC. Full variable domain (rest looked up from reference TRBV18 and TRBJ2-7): NAGVMQNPRHLVRRRGQEARLRCSPMKGHSHVYWYRQLPEEGLKFMVYLQKENIIDESGMPKERFSAEFPKEGPSILRIQQVVRGDSAAYFCASSPIGGTEQYFGPGTRLTVT.

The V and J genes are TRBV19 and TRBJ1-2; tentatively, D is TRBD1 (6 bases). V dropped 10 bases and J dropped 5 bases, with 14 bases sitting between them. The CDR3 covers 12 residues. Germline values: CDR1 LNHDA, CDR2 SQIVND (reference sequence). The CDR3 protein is CATTMGAYGYTF. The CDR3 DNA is TGTGCCACCACGATGGGGGCATATGGCTACACCTTC.

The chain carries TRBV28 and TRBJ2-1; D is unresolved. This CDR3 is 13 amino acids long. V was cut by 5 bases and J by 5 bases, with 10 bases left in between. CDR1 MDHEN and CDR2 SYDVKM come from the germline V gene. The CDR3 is CASSPRVNNEQFF. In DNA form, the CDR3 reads TGTGCCAGCAGTCCCCGGGTGAACAATGAGCAGTTCTTC.

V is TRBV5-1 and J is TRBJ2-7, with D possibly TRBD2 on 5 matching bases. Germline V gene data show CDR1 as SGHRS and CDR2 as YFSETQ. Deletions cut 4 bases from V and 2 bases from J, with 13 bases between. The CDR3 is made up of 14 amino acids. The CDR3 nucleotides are TGCGCCAGCAGCCAAGACGGCGGGCCCTACGAGCAGTACTTC. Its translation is CASSQDGGPYEQYF.

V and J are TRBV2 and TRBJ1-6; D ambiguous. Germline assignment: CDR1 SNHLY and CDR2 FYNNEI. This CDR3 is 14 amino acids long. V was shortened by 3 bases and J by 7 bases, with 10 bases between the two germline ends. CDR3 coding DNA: TGTGCCAGCAGTGATCGCATGGGCAATTCACCCCTCCACTTT. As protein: CASSDRMGNSPLHF.

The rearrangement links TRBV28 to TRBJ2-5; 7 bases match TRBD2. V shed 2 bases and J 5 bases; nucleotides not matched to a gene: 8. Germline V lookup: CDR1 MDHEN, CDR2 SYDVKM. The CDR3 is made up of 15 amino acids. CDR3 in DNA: TGTGCCAGCAGTTTAGCGGCTAGCGGAGGGGAGACCCAGTACTTC. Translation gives CASSLAASGGETQYF.